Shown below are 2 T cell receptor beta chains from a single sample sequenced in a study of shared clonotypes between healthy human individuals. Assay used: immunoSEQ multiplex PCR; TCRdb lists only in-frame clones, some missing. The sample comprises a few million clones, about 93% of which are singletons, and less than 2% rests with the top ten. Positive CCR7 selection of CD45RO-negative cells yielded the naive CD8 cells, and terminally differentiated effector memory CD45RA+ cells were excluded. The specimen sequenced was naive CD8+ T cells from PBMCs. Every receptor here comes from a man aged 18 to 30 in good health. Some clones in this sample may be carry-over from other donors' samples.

For the CDR3, the DNA is TGTGCCAGCAGCTTGTTTGGGGGAATCGATCAGCCCCAGCATTTT. Translation gives CASSLFGGIDQPQHF. The chain combines TRBV5-6 with TRBJ1-5; a possible D gene is TRBD1 (5 bases). Germline V gene data show CDR1 as SGHDT and CDR2 as YYEEEE. CDR3 length: 15 amino acids. V shed 1 base and J shed 5 bases, with 13 bases lying between them.

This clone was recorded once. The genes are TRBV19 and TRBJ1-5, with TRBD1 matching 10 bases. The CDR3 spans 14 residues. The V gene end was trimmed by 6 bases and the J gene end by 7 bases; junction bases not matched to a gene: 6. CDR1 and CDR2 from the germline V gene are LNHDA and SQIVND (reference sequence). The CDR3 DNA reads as TGTGCCAGTAGCCTATCGGACAGGGGGCAGCCCCAGCATTTT. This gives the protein CASSLSDRGQPQHF.